This TCR beta chain was captured in a study of T cell responses to AZD1222 COVID-19 vaccine. The CDR3 totals 18 residues. Losses at the gene ends were 1 base for V and 4 bases for J; bases not matched to a gene: 14. The germline gives CDR1 LNHNV, CDR2 YYDKDF (reference sequence). TCRdb's copy holds only in-frame clones and misses some; the assay was immunoSEQ multiplex PCR. The table includes approximately 150,000 clones, around nine tenths detected once. This clonotype originated in an adult who received the AZD1222 COVID-19 vaccine. The gene calls are TRBV15 and TRBJ2-3; 7 bases match TRBD1. The starting material was peripheral blood, obtained 28 days after the second AZD1222 dose. The CDR3 loop is CATSRGRYRGYSADTQYF. CDR3 in DNA: TGTGCCACCAGCAGAGGTCGCTACAGGGGTTACTCGGCAGATACGCAGTATTTT. Using reference TRBV15 and TRBJ2-3 for the parts outside the CDR3, the full variable domain is DAMVIQNPRYQVTQFGKPVTLSCSQTLNHNVMYWYQQKSSQAPKLLFHYYDKDFNNEADTPDNFQSRRPNTSFCFLDIRSPGLGDTAMYLCATSRGRYRGYSADTQYFGPGTRLTVL.